The 22 T cell receptor beta chains below were found in one sample sequenced in a study of blood T cell repertoires in COVID-19. Repertoires were generated with immunoSEQ multiplex PCR, while TCRdb's copy carries only in-frame clones and drops some. The top ten hold around 2% of the sample, which has around 300,000 clones, around 91% seen once. Material for sequencing was PBMCs or T cells enriched from blood (not recorded which). The receptors were sampled from a woman aged 18-29 years who had recovered from COVID-19.

The genes are TRBV27 and TRBJ2-7; TRBD2 might be the D (6 bases). Germline V CDR1 and CDR2: MNHEY, SMNVEV (reference sequence). V was pared by 2 bases and J by 1 base, with 15 bases between. There are 16 residues in the CDR3. Here the CDR3 DNA reads TGTGCCAGCAGTTTACGGCGGGGATCCTTTTCCTACGAGCAGTACTTC. As protein: CASSLRRGSFSYEQYF.

The chain is built from TRBV6-5 and TRBJ1-3; possible D gene TRBD1, 5 bases. V lost 0 bases, J lost 2 bases, and 8 bases lay in between. The CDR3 runs 15 residues. From germline, CDR1 is MNHEY and CDR2 SVGAGI. For the CDR3, the DNA is TGTGCCAGCAGTTACTCTAGCAGGGCTGGAAACACCATATATTTT. As protein: CASSYSSRAGNTIYF.

The chain joins TRBV5-1 to TRBJ2-3, with TRBD2 identical over 9 bases. The CDR3 length is 16 residues. Trimming cost V 0 bases and J 2 bases; bases outside gene matches: 4. Germline values: CDR1 SGHRS, CDR2 YFSETQ. In DNA, the CDR3 is TGCGCCAGCAGCTTGGCTAGCGGGGCCGACACAGATACGCAGTATTTT. Protein product: CASSLASGADTDTQYF.

V and J are TRBV5-1 and TRBJ1-6; TRBD1 matches 8 bases. The CDR3 runs to 18 residues. With V trimmed by 0 bases and J by 11 bases, 16 bases remained unmatched. Germline CDR1 reads SGHRS; CDR2 reads YFSETQ. The CDR3 DNA sequence: TGCGCCAGCAGCTTGGGCCCCGGACAGGGCCTAATTACTCCACCCCTCCACTTT. Its translation is CASSLGPGQGLITPPLHF.

J is TRBJ2-2 and V is TRBV12-5; 8 nucleotides match TRBD2. The CDR3 sequence is 15 residues long. J gave up 4 bases and V 8 bases, and 9 bases lay outside the gene matches. Per germline, CDR1 LGHNT and CDR2 FRNRAP. The CDR3 DNA sequence: TGTGCTAGTTACCCCGGGGGGGCGTCCACCGGGGAGCTGTTTTTT. Amino acid sequence: CASYPGGASTGELFF.

Points on this clone: This sample includes further DNA sequences coding for the same CDR3. This chain connects TRBV5-5 to TRBJ1-2; D unclear. Germline V lookup: CDR1 SGHKS, CDR2 YYEKEE (reference sequence). The ends were cut back, 0 bases at V and 4 bases at J, with 7 bases in the middle. CDR3 length: 13 amino acids. The CDR3, as DNA: TGTGCCAGCAGCTTGGGAGATACCTATGGCTACACCTTC. It is translated as CASSLGDTYGYTF.

V gene TRBV24-1 combines with J gene TRBJ2-5, with a possible D match to TRBD1 (6 bases). CDR3 length: 14 amino acids. Germline CDR1 KGHDR, CDR2 SFDVKD. Trimming took off 0 bases at V and 2 bases at J, with 6 bases between the two ends. This CDR3 is CATSDLTGQETQYF. The DNA for the CDR3 is TGTGCCACCAGTGATTTGACAGGGCAAGAGACCCAGTACTTC.

This clone was seen a single time. The V and J genes are TRBV6-5 and TRBJ2-4; 13 bases fit TRBD2. Germline assignment: CDR1 MNHEY and CDR2 SVGAGI. CDR3 length equals 15 residues. Trimming at V came to 6 bases and at J to 5 bases, leaving 4 bases not matched to a gene. This CDR3 reads CASSSLAGGENIQYF. The DNA for the CDR3 is TGTGCCAGCAGCTCACTAGCGGGGGGGGAAAACATTCAGTACTTC.

The V and J genes are TRBV18 and TRBJ2-1; TRBD2 agrees at 10 bases. The CDR3 has 15 residues. Germline assignment: CDR1 KGHSH and CDR2 LQKENI. The ends lost 6 bases at V and 6 bases at J; junction bases unmatched: 8. The CDR3 reads CASSVSGGALNEQFF. The CDR3 DNA is TGTGCCAGCTCGGTCAGCGGGGGGGCTCTCAATGAGCAGTTCTTC.

The gene calls are TRBV2 and TRBJ1-3, with D uncertain. The CDR3 contains 15 residues. CDR1 and CDR2 from the germline V gene are SNHLY and FYNNEI. V gave up 7 bases and J gave up 4 bases, with 17 bases separating them. CDR3 in amino acids: CASTEDGNTGNTIYF. In DNA, the CDR3 is TGTGCCAGCACCGAGGATGGTAATACGGGAAACACCATATATTTT.

This chain uses TRBV2 with TRBJ1-1; D unclear. The CDR3 spans 11 residues. V shed 5 bases and J shed 3 bases, with 4 bases lying between them. Germline lookup yields CDR1 SNHLY and CDR2 FYNNEI. CDR3 nucleotide sequence: TGTGCCAGCAGTACACACACTGAAGCTTTCTTT. Translation gives CASSTHTEAFF.

The DNA for the CDR3 is TGCGCCAGCAGCCAAGGCCCAAGGTCGGACAGGGGAAACACCATATATTTT. Its translation: CASSQGPRSDRGNTIYF. The chain links TRBV4-1 to TRBJ1-3; 7 positions agree with TRBD1. There are 17 residues in the CDR3. CDR1 and CDR2 from the germline V gene are MGHRA and YSYEKL. The J segment lost 4 bases and the V segment lost 1 base, leaving 10 bases of the junction unmatched.

V usage is TRBV24-1 and J usage is TRBJ2-2, with D tentatively TRBD2 (7 bases). Germline V gene lookup returns CDR1 KGHDR and CDR2 SFDVKD. V gave up 6 bases and J gave up 4 bases, with 14 bases separating them. This CDR3 contains 15 residues. The chain's CDR3 is CATSSVGGRTGELFF. DNA of the CDR3: TGTGCCACCAGTTCTGTGGGGGGGCGCACCGGGGAGCTGTTTTTT.

This sequence joins TRBV4-1 and TRBJ2-5, with 8 bases identical to TRBD1. From germline, CDR1 is MGHRA and CDR2 YSYEKL. There are 18 residues in the CDR3. V shed 0 bases and J 5 bases; nucleotides not matched to a gene: 14. The CDR3: CASSQDDQGAVGWETQYF. Here the CDR3 DNA reads TGCGCCAGCAGCCAAGATGACCAGGGGGCGGTTGGCTGGGAGACCCAGTACTTC.

This clone occurred a few times. The V call is TRBV4-2, the J call TRBJ2-2; 10 nucleotides align to TRBD1. The CDR3 is 14 amino acids. Germline V gives CDR1 LGHNA, CDR2 YNFKEQ. The junction had 4 bases not matched to a gene; V was cut back by 8 bases and J by 4 bases. The CDR3 bases are TGTGCCAGCTGGGACAGGGGAGGCACCGGGGAGCTGTTTTTT. This encodes CASWDRGGTGELFF.

The chain recombines TRBV5-4 with TRBJ2-4; 11 bases fit TRBD2. The V segment lost 4 bases and the J segment 0 bases; nucleotides outside the gene matches: 3. CDR1 is SGHNT, CDR2 YYREEE, per germline (reference sequence). There are 16 residues in the CDR3. The CDR3 is CASSPGTSGAKNIQYF. The CDR3, as DNA: TGTGCCAGCAGCCCGGGGACTAGCGGAGCCAAAAACATTCAGTACTTC.

This clone was recorded only once. This chain links TRBV7-2 with TRBJ1-1, with 7 bases that match TRBD1. This CDR3 comprises 15 residues. Germline-derived CDR1 and CDR2 are SGHTA and FQGNSA. V shed 1 base and J 4 bases; nucleotides not matched to a gene: 6. The CDR3 coding sequence is TGTGCCAGCAGCTTAGTTTCAGGGGGTATCACTGAAGCTTTCTTT. It yields the protein CASSLVSGGITEAFF.

The chain is built from TRBV29-1 and TRBJ1-1, with D possibly matching TRBD1 (5 bases). The CDR3 consists of 13 residues. Trimming took 7 bases from V and 1 from J, leaving 13 bases between them. Germline CDR1 reads SQVTM; CDR2 reads ANQGSEA. In nucleotides, the CDR3 is TGCAGCGCCAAAACGACAGCGAACACTGAAGCTTTCTTT. It is translated as CSAKTTANTEAFF.

This clone was observed a few times. The chain is built from TRBV28 and TRBJ1-5; 7 positions match TRBD1. CDR1 MDHEN and CDR2 SYDVKM come from the germline V gene. The CDR3 contains 12 residues. Trimming removed 6 bases from V and 10 bases from J; junction bases left unmatched: 6. The CDR3 here is CASRTGLIPQHF. As DNA, the CDR3 is TGTGCCAGCAGGACAGGGTTGATACCCCAGCATTTT.

The J gene is TRBJ2-5, the V gene TRBV28; the match to TRBD2 covers 9 bases. The length of the CDR3 is 17 residues. Trimming at V came to 2 bases and at J to 4 bases, leaving 11 bases not matched to a gene. Germline assignment: CDR1 MDHEN and CDR2 SYDVKM. The CDR3 sequence is CASSLASSGAAGETQYF. DNA for the CDR3: TGTGCCAGCAGTTTAGCCTCTAGCGGGGCCGCAGGAGAGACCCAGTACTTC. The entire variable domain, with the rest obtained from reference TRBV28 and TRBJ2-5, is as follows: DVKVTQSSRYLVKRTGEKVFLECVQDMDHENMFWYRQDPGLGLRLIYFSYDVKMKEKGDIPEGYSVSREKKERFSLILESASTNQTSMYLCASSLASSGAAGETQYFGPGTRLLVL.

This clone was counted only a few times. The chain has TRBV3-1 (or the pseudogene TRBV3-2) and TRBJ2-1; 7 bases are shared with TRBD2. CDR1 is LGHDT, CDR2 YNNKEL, per germline (reference sequence). The CDR3 loop spans 12 amino acids. V was pared by 1 base and J by 11 bases, with 2 bases of the junction left unmatched. Here the CDR3 reads CASSQVAGQQFF. CDR3 DNA: TGTGCCAGCAGCCAAGTAGCGGGCCAGCAGTTCTTC.

This chain uses TRBV12-3 or TRBV12-4 with TRBJ2-1; no clear D. V was trimmed by 7 bases and J by 8 bases, leaving 12 bases between them. The CDR3 spans 12 residues. The CDR3 sequence is CASTAQADEQFF. The DNA of the CDR3 is TGTGCCAGCACTGCTCAGGCCGATGAGCAGTTCTTC.